This T cell receptor (beta chain) is drawn from a study of blood T cell repertoires in COVID-19. Study as a whole: Collection of acute and convalescent COVID-19 samples took place in the United States, Italy and Spain.

Germline CDR1 LGHNA, CDR2 YNFKEQ. The CDR3 is made up of 14 amino acids. The V end was cut by 1 base, the J end by 4 bases, with 8 bases between. In the authors' workflow: Reference gene primer amplification yielded estimated nucleated cell counts. This table comes from immunoSEQ multiplex PCR, and its TCRdb copy is limited to in-frame clones, with some not included. V and J calls and clone size follow that table, whereas D and trimming were derived from the DNA. The data contain under 250,000 clones, around 92% of them singletons. The genes are TRBV4-2 and TRBJ2-1, with D perhaps matching TRBD2 (5 bases). The sequenced sample consisted of peripheral blood. This TCR derives from a man aged 30 to 39 with acute or convalescent COVID-19. The CDR3 DNA follows: TGTGCCAGCAGCCAAGTAGAGGGATACAATGAGCAGTTCTTC. Translating it yields CASSQVEGYNEQFF.